These 27 T cell receptor beta chains were sequenced from one sample in a study of T cells expressing NK-cell markers. With the 5' RACE reads reprocessed, TCRdb shows one record per CDR3 protein and no DNA. This repertoire comprises about 460,000 distinct CDR3 sequences; its ten largest clones make up approximately 1.4%. Sequencing used blood T cells: a sorted CD56 or NKG2C T cell subset, CD4+ or CD8+ T cells, or bulk PBMC T cells (not recorded which). The receptor set was obtained from a woman aged 45 to 65 in good health.

The chain has TRBV6-2 or TRBV6-3 and TRBJ1-1; with no DNA, the TCRdb D assignment of TRBD1 cannot be verified. In germline, CDR1 is MNHEY, CDR2 SVGEGT. The CDR3 is made up of 14 amino acids. The CDR3 loop is CASSLQGVNTEAFF.

The rearrangement links TRBV5-1 to TRBJ2-1; absent DNA, TCRdb's TRBD2 call cannot be checked. Germline assignment: CDR1 SGHRS and CDR2 YFSETQ. The CDR3 runs to 17 residues. This chain's CDR3 is CASSYARNRARYDEQFF.

The chain links TRBV3-1 to TRBJ1-4; TCRdb selects TRBD1, and the lack of DNA leaves this call unchecked. Germline CDR1 and CDR2: LGHDT and YNNKEL (reference sequence). This CDR3 has 15 residues. The CDR3 loop reads CASSLTGTGPEKLFF.

This sequence joins TRBV12-3 or TRBV12-4 and TRBJ1-1; TCRdb reports TRBD1, a call that lacks DNA to check it against. CDR3 length: 18 amino acids. CDR3 region: CASSPTGARGLVNTEAFF.

The chain links TRBV20-1 to TRBJ1-2. Germline-derived CDR1 and CDR2 are DFQATT and SNEGSKA (reference sequence). The CDR3 totals 14 residues. CDR3 region: CSASPGASGYGYTF.

The gene calls are TRBV15 and TRBJ1-1. The CDR3 runs to 14 residues. From germline, CDR1 is LNHNV and CDR2 YYDKDF (reference sequence). The CDR3 loop is CATSRRRMNTEAFF.

This chain uses TRBV7-9 with TRBJ2-1. Germline V gene sequence: CDR1 SEHNR, CDR2 FQNEAQ (reference sequence). The CDR3 sequence is 14 residues long. The CDR3 region is CASSLVAINNEQFF.

V is TRBV7-2 and J is TRBJ2-1. Looked up from germline, CDR1 is SGHTA and CDR2 is FQGNSA. This CDR3 has 14 amino acids. This CDR3 reads CASSLGSGNDEQFF.

This chain links TRBV27 with TRBJ2-6; TCRdb gives TRBD1 as the D gene, but with no DNA this cannot be confirmed. The CDR3 has 19 amino acids. Germline loops: CDR1 MNHEY, CDR2 SMNVEV (reference sequence). CDR3 sequence reads: CASSLSPGQLLFGANVLTF.

V gene TRBV29-1 combines with J gene TRBJ2-3; there is no DNA to check the TCRdb D call of TRBD2. CDR1 and CDR2 (germline): SQVTM, ANQGSEA. The CDR3 length is 13 residues. CDR3 loop: CSVILRVTDTQYF.

The chain uses TRBV5-4 and TRBJ2-2. CDR1 and CDR2 (germline): SGHNT, YYREEE (reference sequence). There are 14 residues in the CDR3. The CDR3 sequence is CASSPRLGTGELFF.

This chain's CDR3 is CASSEYGGELFF. This sequence joins TRBV6-1 and TRBJ2-2. This CDR3 has 12 residues. The germline CDR1 and CDR2 sequences are MNHNS and SASEGT.

This CDR3 reads CASSLPSGSYDTQYF. The V gene is TRBV6-2 or TRBV6-3, the J gene TRBJ2-3; TCRdb proposes TRBD2, but this gene call is untestable without DNA. Per germline, CDR1 MNHEY and CDR2 SVGEGT. The CDR3 length is 15 residues.

This chain uses TRBV20-1 with TRBJ1-1; no DNA is available, so the TRBD1 call from TCRdb remains unchecked. The CDR3 consists of 14 residues. Germline values: CDR1 DFQATT, CDR2 SNEGSKA (reference sequence). CDR3 amino acids: CSARETGQGAEAFF.

The rearrangement uses TRBV12-3 or TRBV12-4 and TRBJ2-2; checking the TCRdb D call of TRBD2 is not possible without DNA. This CDR3 region has 14 residues. This chain's CDR3 is CASSSLAGAGELFF.

The chain links TRBV12-3 or TRBV12-4 to TRBJ1-3. The CDR3 is 16 residues long. This CDR3 reads CASTFVWTHSGNTIYF.

J is TRBJ2-2 and V is TRBV7-2; the D call of TRBD1 rests on TCRdb alone, since no DNA is present to check it. Germline V gene sequence: CDR1 SGHTA, CDR2 FQGNSA. The CDR3 is 13 amino acids. The CDR3 region is CASSLGPERELFF.

The chain employs TRBV9 and TRBJ1-1; TCRdb returns TRBD1, unconfirmable since there is no DNA. The V gene's germline CDR1 is SGDLS and CDR2 YYNGEE. The CDR3 covers 14 residues. This chain's CDR3 is CASSVGRGDTEAFF.

The chain uses TRBV29-1 and TRBJ2-3. Germline values: CDR1 SQVTM, CDR2 ANQGSEA. The CDR3 has 12 residues. The CDR3 is CSVGGEADTQYF.

J is TRBJ1-3 and V is TRBV5-6. The CDR3 spans 16 residues. Germline values: CDR1 SGHDT, CDR2 YYEEEE. CDR3 loop: CASSDLGADSGNTIYF.

The rearrangement joins TRBV20-1 to TRBJ2-2; TCRdb designates TRBD1, a call that cannot be tested without DNA. The CDR3 is 14 amino acids. Germline-derived CDR1 and CDR2 are DFQATT and SNEGSKA (reference sequence). The CDR3 is CSVPTGADTGELFF.

The CDR3 loop is CASSPTHTGKSRNEQFF. The rearrangement uses TRBV12-3 or TRBV12-4 and TRBJ2-1; TCRdb indicates TRBD1, and absent DNA this call remains unverified. This CDR3 has 17 amino acids.

The gene calls are TRBV10-3 and TRBJ1-1; the D call of TRBD1 rests on TCRdb alone, since no DNA is present to check it. The CDR3 is made up of 12 amino acids. Germline V gives CDR1 ENHRY, CDR2 SYGVKD. The CDR3 here is CAISRDREKAFF.

The V and J genes are TRBV3-1 and TRBJ2-2; TCRdb outputs TRBD2, but without DNA this stays unchecked. There are 15 residues in the CDR3. Germline V gene sequence: CDR1 LGHDT, CDR2 YNNKEL (reference sequence). The CDR3 sequence: CASTGRTSSAGELFF.

The V gene is TRBV20-1, the J gene TRBJ2-7; TCRdb lists TRBD1, though no DNA is available to test this call. Germline values: CDR1 DFQATT, CDR2 SNEGSKA (reference sequence). This CDR3 is built from 14 residues. The CDR3 region is CSAPSGQGVYEQYF.

The V call is TRBV20-1, the J call TRBJ2-6; TCRdb indicates TRBD1, and absent DNA this call remains unverified. This CDR3 is built from 18 residues. The V gene's germline CDR1 is DFQATT and CDR2 SNEGSKA (reference sequence). The CDR3 spells CSGLTVGQGNSGANVLTF.

The rearrangement joins TRBV5-6 to TRBJ2-1; TCRdb's D call, TRBD2, is unchecked because there is no DNA. The CDR3 is made up of 15 amino acids. Per the germline V gene, CDR1 is SGHDT and CDR2 is YYEEEE. CDR3 loop: CASSLGGLENNEQFF.